This passage covers 25 T cell receptor beta chains from one sample sequenced in a study of regulatory T cells in long-lasting Graves disease (dated by TCRdb to the early 2020s). Preparation of the library involved multiplex PCR. The listed sequencing device is Illumina HiSeq 4000. iRepertoire HTBI primers and Arm-PCR amplification of CDR3 regions were used to construct TCR beta libraries. The raw public reads went through TCRdb reprocessing: fastp at Q25, MiXCR clone calling, in-frame beta chains kept. CDR3 protein sequences are deduplicated, and each keeps its most common genes and DNA. The sample data list about 470,000 distinct CDR3 sequences, and approximately 15% of these were observed just once. The leading ten clones occupy approximately 15% of the sample. Interpreted using the paper, the time point label stands for: newly diagnosed GD, antithyroid drugs for less than 3 months. For both TCR sequencing and RNA sequencing, RNA was extracted from PBMCs in TRIzol.

These data were likewise used in another study, on T cells in Graves' hyperthyroidism and ophthalmopathy.

This sample comprised peripheral blood mononuclear cells (PBMCs), obtained at new diagnosis, from a patient treated with antithyroid drugs. These receptors were obtained from a woman aged 25 to 39 with Graves disease. Donor details come from another sample of the same person, matched by shared clones.

This clonotype was observed at least ten times. The V and J genes are TRBV28 and TRBJ2-7; 11 bases are shared with TRBD1. CDR1 and CDR2 from the germline V gene are MDHEN and SYDVKM. Trimming cost V 6 bases and J 4 bases; bases outside gene matches: 8. The CDR3 totals 15 residues. DNA of the CDR3: TGTGCCAGCAGATTTTGGGACAGGGGGGCTTACGAGCAGTACTTC. It specifies CASRFWDRGAYEQYF.

The chain recombines TRBV7-3 with TRBJ2-2; the match to TRBD2 covers 8 bases. The germline gives CDR1 SGHTA, CDR2 FQGTGA. The CDR3 is 17 amino acids. The ends lost 1 base at V and 3 bases at J; junction bases unmatched: 7. CDR3 coding DNA: TGTGCCAGCAGCTTAAACCACTTCGGGAGGGACACCGGGGAGCTGTTTTTT. Protein product: CASSLNHFGRDTGELFF.

This clonotype was recorded a few times. The V and J genes are TRBV2 and TRBJ1-4, with 8 bases fitting TRBD1. Germline-derived CDR1 and CDR2 are SNHLY and FYNNEI. This CDR3 spans 14 amino acids. V dropped 4 bases and J dropped 7; count of bases not matched to a gene: 5. The CDR3 sequence is CASSAGGAGEKLFF. The CDR3 DNA is TGTGCCAGCAGTGCAGGGGGCGCGGGTGAAAAACTGTTTTTT.

The chain joins TRBV5-6 to TRBJ1-6; the D gene is possibly TRBD1 (5 bases). CDR3 length: 15 residues. Germline lookup yields CDR1 SGHDT and CDR2 YYEEEE. The ends were cut back, 3 bases at V and 10 bases at J, with 17 bases in the middle. For the CDR3, the DNA is TGTGCCAGCAGCTCCCTCGGCGGGGCAGGCTCACCCCTCCACTTT. It yields the protein CASSSLGGAGSPLHF.

This clonotype was counted ten times or more. The chain couples TRBV10-2 to TRBJ2-7, with D possibly called TRBD1 or TRBD2 (5 bases each). The V end was cut by 10 bases, the J end by 1 base, with 11 bases between. The CDR3 runs 12 residues. Germline lookup yields CDR1 WSHSY and CDR2 SAAADI. In DNA, the CDR3 is TGCGCCACCTGGGACGGTTCCTACGAGCAGTACTTC. Amino acid sequence: CATWDGSYEQYF.

This clonotype has at least ten counts. This chain links TRBV5-1 with TRBJ2-1; 16 bases align to TRBD2. Germline V gene sequence: CDR1 SGHRS, CDR2 YFSETQ. The CDR3 runs 19 residues. V was clipped by 7 bases and J by 7 bases; unmatched bases: 17. CDR3 protein: CASPQGPGLAGGPRNEQFF. The CDR3 DNA reads as TGCGCCAGCCCCCAAGGCCCGGGACTAGCGGGAGGGCCTAGAAATGAGCAGTTCTTC.

This clonotype was seen a single time. A much larger clone lies a single base off, so this may be a read error. The chain has TRBV19 and TRBJ1-1; no firm D call. The CDR3 has 16 residues. CDR1 is LNHDA and CDR2 is SQIVND in the germline V gene (reference sequence). Between the trimmed V and J ends, which lost 8 bases and 4 bases, there was a span of 23 bases. CDR3 region: CASRTTVLWRGTEAFF. The CDR3 DNA reads TGTGCCAGTCGTACCACGGTTCTTTGGCGGGGCACTGAAGCTTTCTTT.

The J gene is TRBJ1-1, the V gene TRBV7-2; D is perhaps TRBD1 (5 bases). The CDR3 sequence is 14 residues long. The V gene lost 6 bases and the J gene lost 0 bases, with 11 bases spanning the gap. Germline CDR1 reads SGHTA; CDR2 reads FQGNSA. Here the CDR3 DNA reads TGTGCCAGCAGTCGGCGGGACCTGAACACTGAAGCTTTCTTT. Encoded protein: CASSRRDLNTEAFF.

This clonotype was seen at least ten times. The chain combines TRBV5-8 with TRBJ2-1; tentative D call: TRBD2 (7 bases). CDR3 length equals 15 residues. Trimming pared 4 bases from V and 10 bases from J, leaving 21 bases between. Looked up from germline, CDR1 is SGHTS and CDR2 is YDEGEE. This CDR3 reads CASSRGYGGGEEQFF. DNA of the CDR3: TGTGCCAGCAGCAGGGGGTATGGGGGAGGGGAGGAGCAGTTCTTC. Drawing the rest from reference TRBV5-8 and TRBJ2-1, the complete variable domain is EAGVTQSPTHLIKTRGQQATLRCSPISGHTSVYWYQQALGLGLQFLLWYDEGEERNRGNFPPRFSGRQFPNYSSELNVNALELEDSALYLCASSRGYGGGEEQFFGPGTRLTVL.

This clonotype was recorded at least ten times. The chain recombines TRBV20-1 with TRBJ2-1, with 12 positions matching TRBD2. V lost 3 bases, J lost 9 bases, and 3 bases stayed unmatched. Germline CDR1 is DFQATT and CDR2 is SNEGSKA (reference sequence). CDR3 length: 13 residues. The CDR3 reads CSARTSGSPEQFF. DNA of the CDR3: TGCAGTGCTAGGACTAGCGGGAGTCCTGAGCAGTTCTTC.

The table lists this clonotype with a count of one. The V gene is TRBV2, the J gene TRBJ2-2; 10 positions match TRBD2. CDR1 is SNHLY and CDR2 is FYNNEI in the germline V gene. After removal of 2 bases from V and 3 bases from J, the junction contained 3 bases not matched to a gene. This CDR3 has 16 residues. The CDR3 is CASSEWLAGDTGELFF. In DNA form, the CDR3 reads TGTGCCAGCAGTGAATGGCTAGCGGGAGACACCGGGGAGCTGTTTTTT.

This clonotype has a count of ten or more. The genes are TRBV5-1 and TRBJ2-1, with TRBD1 identical over 7 bases. The J segment lost 3 bases and the V segment lost 7 bases, leaving 7 bases of the junction unmatched. Germline V gives CDR1 SGHRS, CDR2 YFSETQ. The CDR3 sequence is 14 residues long. The CDR3 DNA is TGCGCCAGCGAGCTAGGGACAGTCTACAATGAGCAGTTCTTC. The encoded protein is CASELGTVYNEQFF.

This clonotype has only a few counts. The rearrangement links TRBV29-1 to TRBJ2-7; 11 bases are shared with TRBD2. With V trimmed by 6 bases and J by 6 bases, 10 bases remained unmatched. The V gene's germline CDR1 is SQVTM and CDR2 ANQGSEA. The CDR3 spans 14 residues. The CDR3 bases are TGCAGCGTCCTAACCGGGACTAGCGGATTCGAGCAGTACTTC. As protein: CSVLTGTSGFEQYF.

This clonotype was counted ten times or more. DNA for the CDR3: TGCGCCAGCACGTGGGGCGGTGAGCAGTTCTTC. Its translation: CASTWGGEQFF. The V gene is TRBV5-1, the J gene TRBJ2-1; TRBD1 might be the D (5 bases). The germline V and J ends were trimmed by 6 bases and 9 bases, with 10 bases remaining between them. Germline CDR1 SGHRS, CDR2 YFSETQ. The CDR3 length is 11 residues. Combining the CDR3 with reference TRBV5-1 and TRBJ2-1 gives the whole variable domain KAGVTQTPRYLIKTRGQQVTLSCSPISGHRSVSWYQQTPGQGLQFLFEYFSETQRNKGNFPGRFSGRQFSNSRSEMNVSTLELGDSALYLCASTWGGEQFFGPGTRLTVL.

This clonotype appeared a few times. This rearrangement joins TRBV2 to TRBJ2-6, with D possibly TRBD2 on 5 matching bases. Per germline, CDR1 SNHLY and CDR2 FYNNEI. V lost 3 bases to trimming and J lost 0 bases, with 9 bases between them. The CDR3 length is 16 residues. In DNA, the CDR3 is TGTGCCAGCAGTGAGGAGGCTAGCTCTGGGGCCAACGTCCTGACTTTC. Translation gives CASSEEASSGANVLTF.

The table lists this clonotype with many counts. The chain has TRBV12-3 or TRBV12-4 and TRBJ2-5, with D perhaps being TRBD1 or TRBD2 (6 bases each). V was clipped by 7 bases and J by 2 bases, with 14 bases between them. The CDR3 sequence is 14 residues long. The CDR3 DNA follows: TGTGCCAGCACAAGACGGGGGCTTCAAGAGACCCAGTACTTC. This sequence encodes CASTRRGLQETQYF.

This clonotype was picked up a small number of times. This sequence joins TRBV12-3 or TRBV12-4 and TRBJ2-7; a weak D match, TRBD2 (7 bases). The V and J ends lost 7 bases and 5 bases respectively, with 18 bases between them. The CDR3 has 14 amino acids. This chain's CDR3 is CASTRGGGLNEQYF. CDR3 in DNA: TGTGCCAGCACCCGAGGGGGGGGGCTAAACGAGCAGTACTTC.

The V gene is TRBV27, the J gene TRBJ2-2; D possibly matches TRBD1 or TRBD2 (5 bases each). The length of the CDR3 is 17 residues. The V end was cut by 3 bases, the J end by 2 bases, with 16 bases between. The germline gives CDR1 MNHEY, CDR2 SMNVEV (reference sequence). CDR3 in amino acids: CASSFHSGTVNTGELFF. The DNA of the CDR3 is TGTGCCAGCAGTTTTCACTCCGGGACCGTTAACACCGGGGAGCTGTTTTTT.

The chain uses TRBV19 and TRBJ1-1, with TRBD1 identical over 7 bases. With V trimmed by 3 bases and J by 3 bases, 4 bases remained unmatched. Germline CDR1 and CDR2: LNHDA and SQIVND (reference sequence). The CDR3 runs to 14 residues. Here the CDR3 reads CASSISGGDTEAFF. The CDR3 DNA is TGTGCCAGTAGTATTTCAGGGGGAGACACTGAAGCTTTCTTT.

This chain joins TRBV6-1 and TRBJ1-4; a possible D gene is TRBD1 (5 bases). Germline CDR1 MNHNS, CDR2 SASEGT. The CDR3 loop spans 14 amino acids. Trimming took 8 bases from V and 7 from J, leaving 17 bases between them. CDR3 amino acids: CASHGRGWIEKLFF. The DNA for the CDR3 is TGTGCCAGCCACGGGCGGGGGTGGATTGAAAAACTGTTTTTT.

This clonotype has at least ten counts. This chain connects TRBV15 to TRBJ2-7; possibly TRBD2 for D (6 bases). The CDR3 sequence is 16 residues long. V was cut by 4 bases and J by 0 bases, with 16 bases left in between. The germline CDR1 and CDR2 sequences are LNHNV and YYDKDF (reference sequence). This CDR3 is CATSNLGLVSSYEQYF. The CDR3 coding sequence is TGTGCCACCAGCAATTTGGGACTCGTCAGCTCCTACGAGCAGTACTTC.

The sample holds many counts of this clonotype. This chain connects TRBV13 to TRBJ2-5, with D unclear. V was trimmed by 1 base and J by 1 base, leaving 10 bases between them. Germline CDR1 reads PRHDT; CDR2 reads FYEKMQ (reference sequence). The CDR3 spans 15 residues. CDR3 residues: CASSLVRGPQETQYF. CDR3 DNA sequence: TGTGCCAGCAGCTTAGTACGCGGACCCCAAGAGACCCAGTACTTC.

The chain links TRBV19 to TRBJ1-1; D possibly corresponds to TRBD1 (6 bases). The V end was cut by 1 base, the J end by 5 bases, with 14 bases between. Germline CDR1 is LNHDA and CDR2 is SQIVND (reference sequence). The CDR3 totals 15 residues. The CDR3 loop is CASSIGGGARTEAFF. In nucleotides, the CDR3 is TGTGCCAGTAGTATAGGTGGGGGCGCCAGGACTGAAGCTTTCTTT.

The sample holds a few counts of this clonotype. The V and J genes are TRBV10-3 and TRBJ2-7; D might be TRBD1 or TRBD2, each matching 6 bases. V was clipped by 4 bases and J by 3 bases, with 10 bases between them. Per germline, CDR1 ENHRY and CDR2 SYGVKD. The CDR3 totals 13 residues. In nucleotides, the CDR3 is TGTGCCATCAGTGGGAGGGGGGACTACGAGCAGTACTTC. Its translation is CAISGRGDYEQYF.

This chain uses TRBV6-2 or TRBV6-3 with TRBJ1-3; D might be TRBD1 (5 bases). The CDR3 spans 15 residues. Deletions cut 2 bases from V and 0 bases from J, with 8 bases between. Germline V gene data show CDR1 as MNHEY and CDR2 as SVGEGT. CDR3 nucleotide sequence: TGTGCCAGCAGTTACAAGGGGTACTCTGGAAACACCATATATTTT. Its translation is CASSYKGYSGNTIYF.